Below, one TCR beta chain is given with its context. Germline V gene sequence: CDR1 LNHNV, CDR2 YYDKDF (reference sequence). The CDR3 is made up of 16 amino acids. With 5 bases removed from V and 0 bases from J, the gap between germline ends came to 14 bases. Under the authors' procedure: Estimates of nucleated cell counts were drawn from the amplification of reference gene primers. Sequenced by immunoSEQ multiplex PCR; TCRdb stores in-frame clones only, minus some. The V and J calls and the clone size are those of that table, but D and trimming were determined from the DNA. The sample shows approximately 500,000 clones, 85% to 90% of them seen only once. These data are taken from a study of blood T cell repertoires in COVID-19.

The sequence was collected from a woman aged 45 to 65 with COVID-19, enrolled during active disease. The sequenced sample consisted of peripheral blood. V is TRBV15 and J is TRBJ1-5, with D possibly being TRBD1 (5 bases). The CDR3 DNA follows: TGTGCCACCAGCCTAAAGACAGTTTATAGCAATCAGCCCCAGCATTTT. Encoded protein: CATSLKTVYSNQPQHF.